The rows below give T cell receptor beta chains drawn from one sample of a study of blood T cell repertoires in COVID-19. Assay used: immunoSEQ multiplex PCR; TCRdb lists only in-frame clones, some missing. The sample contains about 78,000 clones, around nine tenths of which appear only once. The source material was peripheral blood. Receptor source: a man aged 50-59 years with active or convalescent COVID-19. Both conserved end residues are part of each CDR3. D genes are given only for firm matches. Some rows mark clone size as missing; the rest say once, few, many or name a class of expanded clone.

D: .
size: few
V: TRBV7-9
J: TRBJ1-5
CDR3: CASSPISGGNQPQHF
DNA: TGTGCCAGCAGCCCCATTTCGGGGGGAAATCAGCCCCAGCATTTT

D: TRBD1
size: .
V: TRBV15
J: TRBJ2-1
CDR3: CATSRDKTGGRFF
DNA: TGTGCCACCAGCAGAGATAAGACAGGGGGCCGGTTCTTC

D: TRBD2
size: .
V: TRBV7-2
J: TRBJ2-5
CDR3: CASSTGLDLGVDF
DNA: TGTGCCAGCAGCACGGGACTAGATTTGGGTGTGGACTTC

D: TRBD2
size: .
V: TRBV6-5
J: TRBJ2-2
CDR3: CASTTGGGTGELFF
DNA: TGTGCCAGCACCACGGGAGGGGGGACCGGGGAGCTGTTTTTT

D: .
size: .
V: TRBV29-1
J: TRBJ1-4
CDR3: CSVDGDNEKLFF
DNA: TGCAGCGTTGACGGTGATAATGAAAAACTGTTTTTT

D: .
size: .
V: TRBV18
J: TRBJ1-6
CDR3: CASSLDNSPLHF
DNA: TGTGCCAGCTCCCTTGATAATTCACCCCTCCACTTT

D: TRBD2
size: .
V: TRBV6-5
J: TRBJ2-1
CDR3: CASSYLLTGGLDEQFF
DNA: TGTGCCAGCAGTTATTTACTAACGGGGGGGTTAGATGAGCAGTTCTTC

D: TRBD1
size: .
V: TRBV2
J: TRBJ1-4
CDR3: CASSSDRGNEKLFF
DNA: TGTGCCAGCTCATCCGACAGGGGTAATGAAAAACTGTTTTTT

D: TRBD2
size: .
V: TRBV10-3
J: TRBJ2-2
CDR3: CATTQRGPEQSGELFF
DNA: TGTGCCACCACCCAGCGGGGGCCCGAACAGTCCGGGGAGCTGTTTTTT

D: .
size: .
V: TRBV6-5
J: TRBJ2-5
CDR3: CASGERNSLWETQYF
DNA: TGTGCCAGTGGGGAGCGGAACTCCCTCTGGGAGACCCAGTACTTC

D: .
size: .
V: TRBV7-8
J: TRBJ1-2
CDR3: CASTMQGILGYTF
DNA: TGTGCCAGCACCATGCAGGGGATCCTTGGCTACACCTTC

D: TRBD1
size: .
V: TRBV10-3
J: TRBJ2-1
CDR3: CATGGTGGNEQFF
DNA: TGTGCCACCGGCGGGACAGGGGGCAATGAGCAGTTCTTC

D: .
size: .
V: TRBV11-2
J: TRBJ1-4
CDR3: CASRRGSVEKLFF
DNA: TGTGCCAGCAGACGGGGGAGTGTTGAAAAACTGTTTTTT

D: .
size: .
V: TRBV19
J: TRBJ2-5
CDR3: CASSIRREPQETQYF
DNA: TGTGCCAGTAGTATAAGGAGGGAGCCCCAAGAGACCCAGTACTTC

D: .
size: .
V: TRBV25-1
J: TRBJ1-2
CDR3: CASSPGQQLGSGYTF
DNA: TGTGCCAGCAGCCCCGGACAGCAACTAGGCAGTGGCTACACCTTC

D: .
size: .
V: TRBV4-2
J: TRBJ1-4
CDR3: CASSQDRDSSNEKLFF
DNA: TGTGCCAGCAGCCAAGATCGTGACAGCTCTAATGAAAAACTGTTTTTT

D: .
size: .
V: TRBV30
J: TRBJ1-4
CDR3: CAWSAGRATNEKLFF
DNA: TGTGCCTGGAGTGCGGGTCGGGCAACTAATGAAAAACTGTTTTTT

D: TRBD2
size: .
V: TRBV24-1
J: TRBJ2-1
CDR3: CATSEVSGTRYNEQFF
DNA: TGTGCCACCAGTGAGGTATCCGGGACTAGATACAATGAGCAGTTCTTC

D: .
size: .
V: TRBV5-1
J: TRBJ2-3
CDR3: CASSVRVMSTDTQYF
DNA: TGCGCCAGCAGCGTCCGGGTCATGAGCACAGATACGCAGTATTTT

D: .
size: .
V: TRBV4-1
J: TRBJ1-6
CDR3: CASSQTLYYSPLHF
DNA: TGCGCCAGCAGCCAAACGCTCTACTATTCACCCCTCCACTTT

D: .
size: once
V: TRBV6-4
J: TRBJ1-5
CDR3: CASSDSTGQRDYSNQPQHF
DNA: TGTGCCAGCAGTGACTCGACCGGACAGCGGGACTATAGCAATCAGCCCCAGCATTTT

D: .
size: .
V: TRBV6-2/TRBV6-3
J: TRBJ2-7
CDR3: CASSSTIFYYEQYF
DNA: TGTGCCAGCAGCTCTACCATCTTCTACTACGAGCAGTACTTC

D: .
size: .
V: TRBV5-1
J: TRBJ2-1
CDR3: CASSFDGSYNEQFF
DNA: TGCGCCAGCAGCTTCGACGGGTCCTACAATGAGCAGTTCTTC

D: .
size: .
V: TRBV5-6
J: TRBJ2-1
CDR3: CASSMTAGPRRIF
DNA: TGTGCCAGCAGCATGACTGCGGGGCCCCGCCGGATCTTC

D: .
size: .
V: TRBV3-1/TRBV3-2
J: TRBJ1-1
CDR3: CASSQGVTARSEAFF
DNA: TGTGCCAGCAGCCAAGGTGTGACAGCCCGAAGTGAAGCTTTCTTT

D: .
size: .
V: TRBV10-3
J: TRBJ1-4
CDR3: CATQSQGTNEKLFF
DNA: TGTGCCACTCAGTCACAGGGCACTAATGAAAAACTGTTTTTT

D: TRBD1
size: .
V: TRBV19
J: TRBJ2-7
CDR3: CASKDGQGLYEQYF
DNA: TGTGCCAGTAAGGACGGACAGGGGCTCTACGAGCAGTACTTC

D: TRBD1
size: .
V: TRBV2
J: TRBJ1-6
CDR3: CATQGGAYNSPLHF
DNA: TGTGCCACCCAGGGGGGAGCCTATAATTCACCCCTCCACTTT

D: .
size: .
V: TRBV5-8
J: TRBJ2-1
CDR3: CASSLYDEQFF
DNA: TGTGCCAGCAGCTTATATGATGAGCAGTTCTTC

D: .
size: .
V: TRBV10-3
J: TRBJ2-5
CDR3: CAIRGRDLETQYF
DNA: TGTGCCATCAGGGGCCGGGACTTAGAGACCCAGTACTTC

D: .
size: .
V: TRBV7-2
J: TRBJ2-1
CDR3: CASSLRGITEQFF
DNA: TGTGCCAGCAGCTTAAGAGGGATCACTGAGCAGTTCTTC

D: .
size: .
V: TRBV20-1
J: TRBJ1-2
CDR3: CSASTANYGYTF
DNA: TGCAGTGCTAGTACAGCTAACTATGGCTACACCTTC

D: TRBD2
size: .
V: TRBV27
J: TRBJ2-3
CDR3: CASSSRERGGRADTQYF
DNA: TGTGCCAGCAGCTCAAGAGAGCGGGGGGGGCGGGCAGATACGCAGTATTTT

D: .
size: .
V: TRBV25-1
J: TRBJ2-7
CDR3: CASTAGAYEQYF
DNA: TGTGCCAGCACTGCAGGGGCTTACGAGCAGTACTTC

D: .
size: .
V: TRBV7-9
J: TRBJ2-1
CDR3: CASSLAAAPYNEQFF
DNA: TGTGCCAGCAGCTTAGCGGCTGCCCCGTACAATGAGCAGTTCTTC

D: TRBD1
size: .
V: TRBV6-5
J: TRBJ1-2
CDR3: CASSFRDRVAYGYTF
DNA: TGTGCCAGCAGTTTCCGGGACAGGGTAGCCTATGGCTACACCTTC

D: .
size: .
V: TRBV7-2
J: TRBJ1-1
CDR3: CASSLAAVTEAFF
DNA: TGTGCCAGCAGCTTAGCGGCAGTCACTGAAGCTTTCTTT

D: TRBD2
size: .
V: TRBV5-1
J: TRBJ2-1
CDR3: CASSSSGNEQFF
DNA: TGCGCCAGCAGCTCTAGCGGGAATGAGCAGTTCTTC

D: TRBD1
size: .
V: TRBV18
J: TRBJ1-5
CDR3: CASSPTGGGNQPQHF
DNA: TGTGCCAGCTCACCGACAGGGGGAGGGAATCAGCCCCAGCATTTT

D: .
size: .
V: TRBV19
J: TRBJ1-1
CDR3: CASSIGTAPWDTEAFF
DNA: TGTGCCAGTAGTATAGGGACAGCTCCATGGGACACTGAAGCTTTCTTT

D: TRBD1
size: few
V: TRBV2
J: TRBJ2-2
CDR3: CASSRLGQAPGELFF
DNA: TGTGCCAGCAGCCGCCTGGGACAGGCTCCCGGGGAGCTGTTTTTT

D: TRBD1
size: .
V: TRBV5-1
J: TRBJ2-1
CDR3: CASSPGQGQYNEQFF
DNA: TGCGCCAGCAGCCCGGGACAGGGCCAGTACAATGAGCAGTTCTTC

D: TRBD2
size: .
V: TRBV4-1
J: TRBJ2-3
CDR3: CASSLFGASGGMGSNTQYF
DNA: TGCGCCAGCAGCCTCTTCGGGGCTAGCGGGGGGATGGGGTCAAATACGCAGTATTTT

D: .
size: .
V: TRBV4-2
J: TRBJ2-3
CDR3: CASSQDLTSQYF
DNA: TGTGCCAGCAGCCAAGATCTTACTAGCCAGTATTTT

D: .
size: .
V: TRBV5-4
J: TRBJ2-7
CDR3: CASSSRTDRYEQYF
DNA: TGTGCCAGCAGCTCGCGGACAGACCGGTACGAGCAGTACTTC

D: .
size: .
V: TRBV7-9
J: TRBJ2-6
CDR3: CASSLGGVPGANVLTF
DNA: TGTGCCAGCAGCCTAGGGGGAGTACCTGGGGCCAACGTCCTGACTTTC

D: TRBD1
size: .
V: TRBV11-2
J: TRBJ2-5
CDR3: CASSSHTGTGETQYF
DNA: TGTGCCAGCAGCTCACACACCGGGACAGGGGAGACCCAGTACTTC

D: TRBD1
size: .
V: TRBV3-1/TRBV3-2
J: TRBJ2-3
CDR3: CASSQDGQGLDTQYF
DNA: TGTGCCAGCAGCCAAGACGGACAGGGGCTAGATACGCAGTATTTT

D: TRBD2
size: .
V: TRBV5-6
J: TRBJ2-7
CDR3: CASRLGLAGGTYEQYF
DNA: TGTGCCAGCCGCCTGGGACTAGCGGGGGGTACCTACGAGCAGTACTTC

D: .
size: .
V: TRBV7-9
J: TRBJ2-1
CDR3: CASSSLARASRQFF
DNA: TGTGCCAGCAGCTCGTTAGCGCGGGCCAGCCGGCAGTTCTTC

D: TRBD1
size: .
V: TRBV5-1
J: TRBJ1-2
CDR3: CASSPGQGVDGYTF
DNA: TGCGCCAGCAGCCCGGGACAGGGGGTAGATGGCTACACCTTC

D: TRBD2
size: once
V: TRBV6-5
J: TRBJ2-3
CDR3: CASLLAGAFFNTQYF
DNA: TGTGCCAGTCTACTAGCGGGGGCTTTTTTTAATACGCAGTATTTT

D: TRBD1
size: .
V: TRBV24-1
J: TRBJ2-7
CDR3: CATSDPRDRNPYEQYF
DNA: TGTGCCACCAGTGACCCACGGGACAGGAACCCCTACGAGCAGTACTTC

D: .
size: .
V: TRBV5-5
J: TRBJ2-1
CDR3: CASSVGYSYNEQFF
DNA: TGTGCCAGCAGCGTCGGTTACTCCTACAATGAGCAGTTCTTC

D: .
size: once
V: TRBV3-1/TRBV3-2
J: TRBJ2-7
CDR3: CASSPTLGGGTYEQYF
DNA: TGTGCCAGCAGCCCAACTCTGGGCGGGGGCACCTACGAGCAGTACTTC

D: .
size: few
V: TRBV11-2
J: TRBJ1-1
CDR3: CASSLIRGDTEAFF
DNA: TGTGCCAGCAGCTTAATCAGGGGTGACACTGAAGCTTTCTTT